What follows describes a single T cell receptor beta chain. The data are from a study of control samples from healthy donors and cancer patients. Repertoires were generated with immunoSEQ multiplex PCR, while TCRdb's copy carries only in-frame clones and drops some. The data show about 170,000 clones, 80% to 95% seen once. There are 15 residues in the CDR3. Per the germline V gene, CDR1 is SEHNR and CDR2 is FQNEAQ (reference sequence). The germline V and J ends were trimmed by 4 bases and 0 bases, with 13 bases remaining between them. The sample was blood. The V gene is TRBV7-9, the J gene TRBJ2-7; possibly TRBD1 for D (6 bases). The TCR comes from a woman in her sixties or seventies in good health. CDR3 sequence reads: CASSSRQASSYEQYF. The CDR3, as DNA: TGTGCCAGCAGCTCGCGACAGGCGAGCTCCTACGAGCAGTACTTC.